Below, one T cell receptor (beta chain) is given with its context. One Seattle source followed patients from active infection through their disease course. This record belongs to a study of blood T cell repertoires in COVID-19. Per the original data handling: From reference gene primer amplification, estimates of nucleated cell counts were derived. Here immunoSEQ multiplex PCR was the method, and the copy in TCRdb shows in-frame clones only, minus some. V, J and clone size reflect that table, while D and trimming were determined from the DNA. The sample has fewer than 450,000 clones, roughly 88% seen once; the top ten hold around 12%. The V end was cut by 5 bases, the J end by 8 bases, with 13 bases between. The CDR3 covers 13 residues. Germline V lookup: CDR1 LGHDT, CDR2 YNNKEL (reference sequence).

The chain links TRBV3-1 (or the pseudogene TRBV3-2) to TRBJ2-1; D is possibly TRBD1 (6 bases). Sequenced: peripheral blood. The source of this sequence is a woman in her forties or fifties with COVID-19, enrolled during active disease. CDR3: CASSFWGRDEQFF. The CDR3 bases are TGTGCCAGCAGCTTTTGGGGGCGGGATGAGCAGTTCTTC.